The next 30 T cell receptor beta chains were all read from a single sample in a study of blood T cell repertoires in COVID-19. Assay used: immunoSEQ multiplex PCR; TCRdb lists only in-frame clones, some missing. The sample yields approximately 190,000 clones, about 80% seen once. Sequenced input: peripheral blood. These receptors all come from a man aged 30-40 years with active or convalescent COVID-19.

About this clone itself: Distinct nucleotide sequences in the sample also encode this CDR3. V usage is TRBV5-1 and J usage is TRBJ2-1, with D possibly being TRBD1 (6 bases). The ends were cut back, 1 base at V and 0 bases at J, with 8 bases in the middle. The CDR3 consists of 15 residues. Germline-derived CDR1 and CDR2 are SGHRS and YFSETQ. CDR3 coding DNA: TGCGCCAGCAGCTTGACAGGGTACTCCTACAATGAGCAGTTCTTC. It yields the protein CASSLTGYSYNEQFF.

V gene TRBV18 combines with J gene TRBJ2-5, with D hard to call. CDR1 and CDR2 (germline): KGHSH, LQKENI. With 0 bases removed from V and 7 bases from J, the gap between germline ends came to 6 bases. This CDR3 has 12 residues. CDR3 sequence reads: CASSPPERTQYF. CDR3 bases: TGTGCCAGCTCACCACCGGAGAGGACCCAGTACTTC. The full variable domain, its missing parts supplied by reference TRBV18 and TRBJ2-5, is NAGVMQNPRHLVRRRGQEARLRCSPMKGHSHVYWYRQLPEEGLKFMVYLQKENIIDESGMPKERFSAEFPKEGPSILRIQQVVRGDSAAYFCASSPPERTQYFGPGTRLLVL.

This chain links TRBV10-3 with TRBJ1-2; the match to TRBD1 covers 9 bases. Germline V CDR1 and CDR2: ENHRY, SYGVKD. This CDR3 spans 12 amino acids. Trimming took 6 bases from V and 7 from J; bases not matched to a gene: 3. The CDR3 region has the DNA TGTGCCATCAGATTGGACAGGGGTGGCTACACCTTC. This codes for CAIRLDRGGYTF.

This clone occurred once. This sequence joins TRBV28 and TRBJ1-4, with 11 bases identical to TRBD1. Per germline, CDR1 MDHEN and CDR2 SYDVKM. Trimming at V came to 5 bases and at J to 7 bases, leaving 6 bases not matched to a gene. CDR3 length equals 15 residues. The CDR3 reads CASSPGTGGPEKLFF. CDR3 DNA sequence: TGTGCCAGCAGTCCCGGGACAGGGGGACCTGAAAAACTGTTTTTT. The full variable domain, rest sourced from reference TRBV28 and TRBJ1-4, is DVKVTQSSRYLVKRTGEKVFLECVQDMDHENMFWYRQDPGLGLRLIYFSYDVKMKEKGDIPEGYSVSREKKERFSLILESASTNQTSMYLCASSPGTGGPEKLFFGSGTQLSVL.

The chain links TRBV10-3 to TRBJ2-5; possible D gene TRBD1, 7 bases. Germline loops: CDR1 ENHRY, CDR2 SYGVKD. Deletions cut 8 bases from V and 5 bases from J, with 15 bases between. The CDR3 spans 13 residues. CDR3 coding DNA: TGTGCCATCGGCCCGACAGGGAGGGAGACCCAGTACTTC. It encodes CAIGPTGRETQYF.

The gene calls are TRBV5-1 and TRBJ1-3, with a possible D match to TRBD1 (5 bases). V was shortened by 4 bases and J by 4 bases, with 12 bases between the two germline ends. The CDR3 consists of 14 residues. The germline CDR1 and CDR2 sequences are SGHRS and YFSETQ. The CDR3 DNA reads TGCGCCAGCAGCCAGACAGTGGCGGGAAACACCATATATTTT. It specifies CASSQTVAGNTIYF. Variable domain in full (rest from reference TRBV5-1 and TRBJ1-3): KAGVTQTPRYLIKTRGQQVTLSCSPISGHRSVSWYQQTPGQGLQFLFEYFSETQRNKGNFPGRFSGRQFSNSRSEMNVSTLELGDSALYLCASSQTVAGNTIYFGEGSWLTVV.

The genes are TRBV5-1 and TRBJ2-2; 9 nucleotides agree with TRBD1. The CDR3 consists of 16 residues. Looked up from germline, CDR1 is SGHRS and CDR2 is YFSETQ. Trimming removed 4 bases from V and 6 bases from J; junction bases left unmatched: 10. In nucleotides, the CDR3 is TGCGCCAGCAGCCCATCCGGGACAGGGTTTTCCGGGGAGCTGTTTTTT. Encoded protein: CASSPSGTGFSGELFF. Filled out from reference TRBV5-1 and TRBJ2-2, the complete variable domain reads KAGVTQTPRYLIKTRGQQVTLSCSPISGHRSVSWYQQTPGQGLQFLFEYFSETQRNKGNFPGRFSGRQFSNSRSEMNVSTLELGDSALYLCASSPSGTGFSGELFFGEGSRLTVL.

The rearrangement uses TRBV30 and TRBJ1-3, with D unclear. Germline assignment: CDR1 GTSNPN and CDR2 SVGIG (reference sequence). The germline V and J ends were trimmed by 2 bases and 0 bases, with 8 bases remaining between them. There are 14 residues in the CDR3. CDR3 in amino acids: CAWSMSSSGNTIYF. CDR3 bases: TGTGCCTGGAGTATGTCCAGCTCTGGAAACACCATATATTTT. The whole variable domain, remainder taken from reference TRBV30 and TRBJ1-3, is SQTIHQWPATLVQPVGSPLSLECTVEGTSNPNLYWYRQAAGRGLQLLFYSVGIGQISSEVPQNLSASRPQDRQFILSSKKLLLSDSGFYLCAWSMSSSGNTIYFGEGSWLTVV.

In its sample, this clone was seen a few times. The chain uses TRBV10-3 and TRBJ1-2, with 8 bases lining up with TRBD1. CDR3 length equals 14 residues. V dropped 4 bases and J dropped 8; count of bases not matched to a gene: 9. The V gene's germline CDR1 is ENHRY and CDR2 SYGVKD. CDR3 amino acids: CAISAAGQAMGYTF. CDR3 nucleotides: TGTGCCATCAGTGCAGCGGGACAGGCCATGGGCTACACCTTC.

This clone has more than one count but fewer than ten. V and J are TRBV4-1 and TRBJ1-5, with D perhaps matching TRBD1 (6 bases). The CDR3 runs 16 residues. Trimming removed 1 base from V and 4 bases from J, with 14 bases in between. CDR1 and CDR2 from the germline V gene are MGHRA and YSYEKL. The CDR3: CASSQAGRGRNQPQHF. The CDR3 DNA reads as TGCGCCAGCAGCCAAGCCGGCAGGGGCCGGAATCAGCCCCAGCATTTT.

The chain recombines TRBV3-1 (or the pseudogene TRBV3-2) with TRBJ1-1, with D possibly being TRBD1 (5 bases). V lost 2 bases, J lost 2 bases, and 12 bases lay in between. CDR1 is LGHDT and CDR2 is YNNKEL in the germline V gene (reference sequence). The CDR3 loop spans 15 amino acids. For the CDR3, the DNA is TGTGCCAGCAGCCAACCGGGGCGGGGAAACACTGAAGCTTTCTTT. This codes for CASSQPGRGNTEAFF.

The chain combines TRBV6-4 with TRBJ2-5; D is ambiguous. CDR1 is MRHNA and CDR2 is SNTAGT in the germline V gene. V was shortened by 3 bases and J by 5 bases, with 10 bases between the two germline ends. The CDR3 has 13 amino acids. CDR3 loop: CASSEAPWETQYF. DNA of the CDR3: TGTGCCAGCAGTGAGGCCCCATGGGAGACCCAGTACTTC.

This clone occurred a few times. The rearrangement joins TRBV6-1 to TRBJ2-5; 8 bases fit TRBD2. The trim removed 2 bases at V and 2 bases at J, leaving 4 bases unmatched. CDR1 and CDR2 (germline): MNHNS, SASEGT. The length of the CDR3 is 15 residues. The CDR3 loop reads CASSESAGGQETQYF. The CDR3 DNA follows: TGTGCCAGCAGTGAATCTGCGGGGGGACAAGAGACCCAGTACTTC.

The chain carries TRBV7-6 and TRBJ2-7; TRBD2 agrees at 10 bases. The germline gives CDR1 SGHVS, CDR2 FNYEAQ. The CDR3 has 15 amino acids. The ends lost 5 bases at V and 5 bases at J; junction bases unmatched: 9. The DNA for the CDR3 is TGTGCCAGCAGCGTGTCTAGCGGGAGAACCCACGAGCAGTACTTC. Translation: CASSVSSGRTHEQYF.

The chain links TRBV14 to TRBJ1-2; a possible D gene is TRBD1 (6 bases). Trimming shortened V by 2 bases and J by 4 bases, and 14 bases separated the two germline ends. The CDR3 is made up of 15 amino acids. Germline loops: CDR1 SGHDN, CDR2 FVKESK. CDR3 nucleotides: TGTGCCAGCAGCCAAATGGCAGGACAGATCTATGGCTACACCTTC. It translates to CASSQMAGQIYGYTF.

There are a few counts of this clone. The rearrangement links TRBV9 to TRBJ2-7; 10 nucleotides agree with TRBD1. The CDR3 contains 17 residues. V trimming: 2 bases; J trimming: 0 bases; junction bases outside the gene matches: 8. CDR1 is SGDLS and CDR2 is YYNGEE in the germline V gene. The CDR3 DNA reads TGTGCCAGCAGCGTCTTTCAGGGACAGGGGAGCTCCTACGAGCAGTACTTC. Protein product: CASSVFQGQGSSYEQYF.

The rearrangement joins TRBV7-8 to TRBJ2-2; 7 nucleotides agree with TRBD1. CDR1 and CDR2 (germline): SGHVS, FQNEAQ. The CDR3 has 15 amino acids. Losses at the gene ends were 6 bases for V and 4 bases for J; bases not matched to a gene: 8. CDR3 residues: CASSRTGVRTGELFF. The CDR3 nucleotides are TGTGCCAGCAGTCGTACAGGGGTTCGCACCGGGGAGCTGTTTTTT.

The rearrangement uses TRBV28 and TRBJ2-7; 9 positions match TRBD1. V shed 6 bases, J shed 3 bases, and the junction held 6 bases outside the gene matches. The CDR3 covers 14 residues. The germline V gene has CDR1 MDHEN and CDR2 SYDVKM. CDR3 protein: CASSPMDRGYEQYV. The CDR3 DNA sequence: TGTGCCAGCAGCCCGATGGACAGGGGCTACGAGCAGTACGTC.

The rearrangement uses TRBV2 and TRBJ2-3; the match to TRBD2 covers 7 bases. J lost 2 bases, V lost 10 bases, and 3 bases had no gene match. Per germline, CDR1 SNHLY and CDR2 FYNNEI. The CDR3 covers 12 residues. The CDR3 DNA sequence: TGTGCCATCGGGACTATCACAGATACGCAGTATTTT. Residues: CAIGTITDTQYF.

J is TRBJ1-3 and V is TRBV18; TRBD1 agrees at 9 bases. V lost 5 bases to trimming and J lost 3 bases; unmatched junction nucleotides: 5. The CDR3 runs 15 residues. Germline CDR1 and CDR2: KGHSH and LQKENI. The CDR3 region is CASSGTGRYGNTIYF. As DNA, the CDR3 is TGTGCCAGCTCAGGGACAGGGCGGTATGGAAACACCATATATTTT.

This chain links TRBV19 with TRBJ1-3; tentative D call: TRBD1 (6 bases). Germline values: CDR1 LNHDA, CDR2 SQIVND (reference sequence). This CDR3 is 16 amino acids long. Trimming stripped 6 bases from V and 4 bases from J, with 19 bases between. CDR3 in amino acids: CASSRAAGATGNTIYF. CDR3 DNA sequence: TGTGCCAGTAGCCGGGCCGCAGGGGCAACGGGAAACACCATATATTTT.

The chain links TRBV30 to TRBJ2-1; 11 bases are a match to TRBD2. Germline CDR1 and CDR2: GTSNPN and SVGIG (reference sequence). This CDR3 is 15 amino acids long. With V trimmed by 5 bases and J by 2 bases, 5 bases remained unmatched. CDR3 sequence: CAWRSSGGAYNEQFF. Here the CDR3 DNA reads TGTGCCTGGCGGAGTAGCGGGGGGGCCTACAATGAGCAGTTCTTC.

The chain links TRBV6-5 to TRBJ1-5, with 8 bases lining up with TRBD1. The V gene's germline CDR1 is MNHEY and CDR2 SVGAGI. This CDR3 spans 14 amino acids. After removal of 7 bases from V and 5 bases from J, the junction contained 7 bases not matched to a gene. The CDR3 reads CASTLGQGHQPQHF. CDR3 nucleotide sequence: TGTGCCAGCACCCTTGGACAGGGACATCAGCCCCAGCATTTT.

The genes are TRBV10-3 and TRBJ1-4; possible D gene TRBD1, 5 bases. The germline V and J ends were trimmed by 0 bases and 7 bases, with 12 bases remaining between them. In germline, CDR1 is ENHRY, CDR2 SYGVKD. The CDR3 spans 15 residues. The CDR3 sequence: CAISESGGVSEKLFF. CDR3 nucleotides: TGTGCCATCAGTGAGTCGGGGGGGGTGAGTGAAAAACTGTTTTTT.

The rearrangement uses TRBV7-2 and TRBJ2-5; D uncertain. The V end was cut by 3 bases, the J end by 0 bases, with 14 bases between. This CDR3 contains 16 residues. In germline, CDR1 is SGHTA, CDR2 FQGNSA. The DNA for the CDR3 is TGTGCCAGCAGCTTTCGGGTAGGAGAGTACCAAGAGACCCAGTACTTC. This codes for CASSFRVGEYQETQYF.

The chain is built from TRBV6-6 and TRBJ1-1, with D unclear. Between the trimmed V and J ends, which lost 4 bases and 5 bases, there was a span of 8 bases. CDR1 and CDR2 (germline): MNHNY, SVGAGI (reference sequence). This CDR3 is built from 12 residues. The CDR3 nucleotides are TGTGCCAGCAGTTCCCCGGGTACTGAAGCTTTCTTT. Its protein is CASSSPGTEAFF.

The CDR3 DNA is TGTGCCAGCAGCTTAGAGGGGGCGGCCACCGGGGAGCTGTTTTTT. Residues: CASSLEGAATGELFF. This sequence joins TRBV7-9 and TRBJ2-2; TRBD1 agrees at 7 bases. Germline assignment: CDR1 SEHNR and CDR2 FQNEAQ (reference sequence). This CDR3 is built from 15 residues. J lost 4 bases, V lost 1 base, and 3 bases had no gene match.

This chain links TRBV30 with TRBJ2-3; 9 positions match TRBD2. Losses at the gene ends were 0 bases for V and 3 bases for J; bases not matched to a gene: 7. The germline gives CDR1 GTSNPN, CDR2 SVGIG (reference sequence). The CDR3 length is 16 residues. The CDR3 DNA follows: TGTGCCTGGAGTGTAGTCGTGGCGGGAGGGACAGATACGCAGTATTTT. It encodes CAWSVVVAGGTDTQYF.

The chain couples TRBV6-5 to TRBJ2-6; a possible D gene is TRBD1 (6 bases). V lost 0 bases and J lost 3, with 9 bases in between. Germline V gene sequence: CDR1 MNHEY, CDR2 SVGAGI. This CDR3 comprises 16 residues. The CDR3, as DNA: TGTGCCAGCAGTTACTCGACAGGAAGTGGGGCCAACGTCCTGACTTTC. Its translation: CASSYSTGSGANVLTF.

The rearrangement links TRBV10-3 to TRBJ2-5; D might be TRBD1 (6 bases). V was trimmed by 3 bases and J by 4 bases, leaving 15 bases between them. The CDR3 consists of 15 residues. Germline V CDR1 and CDR2: ENHRY, SYGVKD. The CDR3 DNA reads as TGTGCCATCAGTGACCAGGGACGAGGGGGAGAGACCCAGTACTTC. Its translation is CAISDQGRGGETQYF.